This T cell receptor (beta chain) was documented in a study of T cell responses to AZD1222 COVID-19 vaccine. Study conclusions and caveats: CD4 TCRs linked to vaccination spanned spike, dominating at 160-218 and 743-854. Within unmutated variant regions lay the reported targets of nearly half of spike-specific TCRs. Recipients of two AZD1222 doses showed rising Spike-specific TCR breadth and depth.

This CDR3 region has 15 residues. Germline assignment: CDR1 SGHTA and CDR2 FQGNSA. The germline V and J ends were trimmed by 5 bases and 2 bases, with 12 bases remaining between them. With regard to this clone: Its target is not known.

Profiled with immunoSEQ multiplex PCR; TCRdb holds only in-frame clones, not every one. The profile shows nearly 110,000 clones, about 85% of them singletons. V gene TRBV7-2 combines with J gene TRBJ1-4, with D maybe TRBD1 (5 bases). This TCR was recovered from an adult who received the AZD1222 COVID-19 vaccine. This specimen was peripheral blood, taken 28 days after the second AZD1222 dose. For the CDR3, the DNA is TGTGCCAGCAGCACCGGGACGTATACTAATGAAAAACTGTTTTTT. Amino acid sequence: CASSTGTYTNEKLFF.